Sequencing of this T cell receptor (beta chain) was carried out in a study of post-analysis software for immune sequencing data. Whole-study context: Progressive-relapsing, secondary progressive and relapsing-remitting multiple sclerosis were among the disease courses included.

This clonotype was found a few times. No antigen is known for it. The junction shows a germline mismatch at one end, possibly a read error. Each TCR beta cDNA library carried unique molecular identifiers. Researchers reported around 510,000 cDNA molecules coming from approximately 1 to 10 million T cells. From the PCR reads, TCRdb called clonotypes with MiXCR, one entry per CDR3 protein. The profile shows roughly 160,000 distinct CDR3 sequences, 35% to 40% of them singletons. Findings and caveats of the study: Comparison of patients with controls showed about 5 TRBV segments more frequent in patients, TRBV5-6, TRBV5-1 and TRBV20-1 among them. For normalized Chao1 diversity, multiple sclerosis patients scored significantly lower than controls did.

Germline CDR1 is SGHDN and CDR2 is FVKESK. This CDR3 is 13 amino acids long. The gene calls are TRBV14 and TRBJ2-1, with 7 bases that match TRBD2. The source was blood, collected after autologous hematopoietic stem cell transplantation. The sequence came from a girl aged 10-17 years with multiple sclerosis. The CDR3 reads CASSPTSYHEQFF. As DNA, the CDR3 is TGTGCCAGCAGCCCGACTAGCTACCATGAGCAGTTCTTC. Full variable domain (remainder filled in from reference TRBV14 and TRBJ2-1): EAGVTQFPSHSVIEKGQTVTLRCDPISGHDNLYWYRRVMGKEIKFLLHFVKESKQDESGMPNNRFLAERTGGTYSTLKVQPAELEDSGVYFCASSPTSYHEQFFGPGTRLTVL.